This T cell receptor beta chain was sequenced in a study of post-analysis software for immune sequencing data. The wider study: Relapsing-remitting, secondary progressive and progressive-relapsing multiple sclerosis were all included among the disease courses. Findings and caveats of the study: Samples sharing a preparation batch grouped tightly together when assessed by F measure. Compared with controls, patients had more of about five TRBV segments, including TRBV5-6, TRBV5-1 and TRBV20-1. In multiple sclerosis, normalized Chao1 diversity was significantly below that of controls.

Tagging with unique molecular identifiers was a feature of the TCR beta cDNA libraries. cDNA molecules numbering roughly 0.5 million came from roughly 1 to 10 million T cells. A single record per CDR3 protein comes from TCRdb applying MiXCR to the PCR reads. The table records fewer than 900,000 distinct CDR3 sequences, around 45% of them present only once. Regarding this clonotype: Its antigen is not known. At one end, the junction sequence differs from germline, possibly due to a read error.

This CDR3 is 12 amino acids long. Germline CDR1 DFQATT, CDR2 SNEGSKA (reference sequence). Sequencing used blood. The chain is built from TRBV20-1 and TRBJ1-1; D is unresolved. The clonotype was recovered from a girl aged 10 to 17 with multiple sclerosis. The CDR3 region is CSARGQPHEAFF. As DNA, the CDR3 is TGCAGTGCCAGAGGGCAGCCCCATGAAGCTTTCTTT.